Below are 23 T cell receptor beta chains sequenced from a single sample in a study of T cell repertoires and Cas9 in healthy adults. Generated by immunoSEQ multiplex PCR, the TCRdb table keeps only in-frame clones and is missing some. In the table there are roughly 13,000 clones, 89% of which are singletons. Sequencing input: Tregs (CD4+, CD25+, CD127-, CD137-, CD154-) from PBMCs; culture status not recorded. Receptors were obtained from a human donor in good health.

This rearrangement joins TRBV5-1 to TRBJ2-3; TRBD2 matches 10 bases. V lost 2 bases to trimming and J lost 4 bases; unmatched junction nucleotides: 1. Germline V gives CDR1 SGHRS, CDR2 YFSETQ. This CDR3 spans 14 amino acids. CDR3 loop: CASSLAGGADTQYF. CDR3 DNA sequence: TGCGCCAGCAGCTTAGCGGGAGGGGCAGATACGCAGTATTTT.

DNA for the CDR3: TGCGCCAGCAGCCAAGAACCCTATCAGCCCCAGCATTTT. Protein: CASSQEPYQPQHF. V and J are TRBV4-3 and TRBJ1-5; D not resolved. V was shortened by 0 bases and J by 5 bases, with 5 bases between the two germline ends. Germline V CDR1 and CDR2: LGHNA, YSLEER. The CDR3 spans 13 residues.

V is TRBV18 and J is TRBJ2-5; D gene ambiguous. From germline, CDR1 is KGHSH and CDR2 LQKENI. V lost 6 bases to trimming and J lost 1 base, with 9 bases between them. The CDR3 totals 13 residues. The CDR3 bases are TGTGCCAGCTCGCCCCTAGGCCAAGAGACCCAGTACTTC. The encoded protein is CASSPLGQETQYF.

This chain connects TRBV7-2 to TRBJ2-3; the match to TRBD2 covers 9 bases. Germline CDR1 SGHTA, CDR2 FQGNSA. J gave up 0 bases and V 2 bases, and 9 bases lay outside the gene matches. CDR3 length equals 18 residues. The DNA for the CDR3 is TGTGCCAGCAGCTTATGGGGCCCTAGCGGGGCCAGCACAGATACGCAGTATTTT. Amino acid sequence: CASSLWGPSGASTDTQYF. Full variable domain (remainder filled in from reference TRBV7-2 and TRBJ2-3): GAGVSQSPSNKVTEKGKDVELRCDPISGHTALYWYRQSLGQGLEFLIYFQGNSAPDKSGLPSDRFSAERTGGSVSTLTIQRTQQEDSAVYLCASSLWGPSGASTDTQYFGPGTRLTVL.

The rearrangement joins TRBV4-2 to TRBJ1-2; weak D call: TRBD1 (5 bases). Trimming removed 0 bases at V and 4 bases at J, with 12 bases between. The CDR3 totals 15 residues. Per the germline V gene, CDR1 is LGHNA and CDR2 is YNFKEQ. CDR3 region: CASSQDLGQGYGYTF. Written as DNA, the CDR3 is TGTGCCAGCAGCCAAGATCTCGGACAAGGCTATGGCTACACCTTC.

This chain joins TRBV9 and TRBJ1-2; D possibly corresponds to TRBD1 (5 bases). The V and J ends lost 5 bases and 4 bases respectively, with 24 bases between them. The CDR3 is 17 residues long. Germline CDR1 and CDR2: SGDLS and YYNGEE. CDR3 coding DNA: TGTGCCAGCAGTGCATATATTACAGGTTATGATAGCTATGGCTACACCTTC. Translating it yields CASSAYITGYDSYGYTF.

V gene TRBV7-2 combines with J gene TRBJ1-4; D gene uncertain. The length of the CDR3 is 15 residues. Looked up from germline, CDR1 is SGHTA and CDR2 is FQGNSA. Trimming pared 2 bases from V and 0 bases from J, leaving 7 bases between. DNA of the CDR3: TGTGCCAGCAGCTTACAGCGGGCAACTAATGAAAAACTGTTTTTT. Residues: CASSLQRATNEKLFF.

This clone was seen only once. The rearrangement uses TRBV9 and TRBJ2-4; D is possibly TRBD1 (7 bases). CDR1 is SGDLS and CDR2 is YYNGEE in the germline V gene. Trimming removed 4 bases from V and 8 bases from J, with 19 bases in between. CDR3 length: 15 residues. The CDR3: CASSLGTLDRDIQYF. CDR3 DNA sequence: TGTGCCAGCAGCTTGGGGACTCTTGACAGGGACATTCAGTACTTC.

This sequence joins TRBV15 and TRBJ1-2; perhaps TRBD1 as D (5 bases). This CDR3 comprises 15 residues. Germline assignment: CDR1 LNHNV and CDR2 YYDKDF (reference sequence). Trimming removed 1 base at V and 8 bases at J, with 17 bases between. The CDR3 sequence is CATSRARETLRGYTF. CDR3 DNA: TGTGCCACCAGCAGAGCCAGGGAAACTCTGCGGGGCTACACCTTC.

This chain joins TRBV4-3 and TRBJ2-7; D is uncertain. V lost 2 bases, J lost 0 bases, and 17 bases lay in between. The V gene's germline CDR1 is LGHNA and CDR2 YSLEER. CDR3 length: 17 residues. CDR3 amino acids: CASSQKWSGPDSYEQYV. The CDR3 DNA is TGCGCCAGCAGCCAAAAATGGTCCGGGCCTGACTCCTACGAGCAGTACGTC.

This clone was seen more than once but under ten times. This chain links TRBV5-1 with TRBJ2-1; D call uncertain. V was shortened by 4 bases and J by 0 bases, with 14 bases between the two germline ends. This CDR3 has 16 amino acids. In germline, CDR1 is SGHRS, CDR2 YFSETQ. The CDR3 DNA follows: TGCGCCAGCAGCCCCGTGGAGCGCAGCTCCTACAATGAGCAGTTCTTC. Its protein is CASSPVERSSYNEQFF.

V usage is TRBV6-6 and J usage is TRBJ1-2; 7 bases are a match to TRBD1. This CDR3 comprises 14 residues. The junction had 9 bases not matched to a gene; V was cut back by 3 bases and J by 8 bases. Germline CDR1 reads MNHNY; CDR2 reads SVGAGI (reference sequence). CDR3 DNA sequence: TGTGCCAGCAGTTATCCCGACAGGGTTGACGGCTACACCTTC. Translation: CASSYPDRVDGYTF.

The rearrangement joins TRBV5-4 to TRBJ1-4, with D possibly matching TRBD1 (5 bases). Germline values: CDR1 SGHNT, CDR2 YYREEE (reference sequence). Trimming left V 2 bases short and J 5 bases short, with 16 bases between. This CDR3 is built from 16 residues. Written as DNA, the CDR3 is TGTGCCAGCAGCTTCACAGGAGGGGTTCGGAATGAAAAACTGTTTTTT. Its translation: CASSFTGGVRNEKLFF.

This clone is medium-sized (0.01 to 0.1%) in the sample. This chain links TRBV11-1 with TRBJ1-2; weak D call: TRBD1 (6 bases). Germline CDR1 is SGHAT and CDR2 is FQDESV (reference sequence). The V end lost 5 bases, the J end lost 1 base, and 8 bases lay between the germline ends. The CDR3 length is 13 residues. The CDR3: CASSQDSNYGYTF. For the CDR3, the DNA is TGTGCCAGCAGCCAGGACAGTAACTATGGCTACACCTTC.

The rearrangement links TRBV19 to TRBJ1-5; D gene unclear. V was clipped by 10 bases and J by 4 bases, with 14 bases between them. This CDR3 contains 13 residues. Germline CDR1 and CDR2: LNHDA and SQIVND (reference sequence). The CDR3 is CATSTSPNQPQHF. The CDR3, as DNA: TGTGCCACCTCGACGTCACCAAATCAGCCCCAGCATTTT.

The chain has TRBV29-1 and TRBJ2-3, with TRBD2 matching over 11 bases. CDR3 length: 17 amino acids. Germline CDR1 reads SQVTM; CDR2 reads ANQGSEA. The ends lost 5 bases at V and 3 bases at J; junction bases unmatched: 13. CDR3 DNA: TGCAGCGTTTTAGGGGGTGGAACTAGCGGGAGTACAGATACGCAGTATTTT. Protein product: CSVLGGGTSGSTDTQYF.

This clone appeared a few times. The rearrangement joins TRBV19 to TRBJ2-1; TRBD2 might be the D (6 bases). Deletions cut 4 bases from V and 7 bases from J, with 14 bases between. This CDR3 region has 14 residues. Germline V CDR1 and CDR2: LNHDA, SQIVND (reference sequence). The CDR3 DNA reads as TGTGCCAGTAGTAGCCGCGGGGCCCATAATGAGCAGTTCTTC. Encoded protein: CASSSRGAHNEQFF.

This rearrangement joins TRBV29-1 to TRBJ1-1; a possible D gene is TRBD1 (6 bases). The CDR3 is 13 residues long. Looked up from germline, CDR1 is SQVTM and CDR2 is ANQGSEA. The CDR3 DNA sequence: TGCCGCGGGGGGAGCAGGGGGAACACTGAAGCTTTCTTT. It is translated as CRGGSRGNTEAFF.

The chain links TRBV6-5 to TRBJ2-3, with 8 bases matching TRBD2. From germline, CDR1 is MNHEY and CDR2 SVGAGI. Unmatched junction bases numbered 5, after V lost 5 bases and J lost 4 bases. CDR3 size: 14 residues. CDR3: CASSGVAGPDTQYF. DNA of the CDR3: TGTGCCAGCAGTGGGGTAGCGGGACCAGATACGCAGTATTTT.

The sample holds a few counts of this clone. The chain couples TRBV11-2 to TRBJ1-4; a weak D match, TRBD1 (5 bases). V was clipped by 5 bases and J by 5 bases, with 12 bases between them. Per germline, CDR1 SGHAT and CDR2 FQNNGV. CDR3 length equals 14 residues. Here the CDR3 reads CASSLHRRNEKLFF. The CDR3 DNA follows: TGTGCCAGCAGCCTTCACAGGAGGAATGAAAAACTGTTTTTT.

The V gene is TRBV6-6, the J gene TRBJ2-1; 7 bases align to TRBD2. Per the germline V gene, CDR1 is MNHNY and CDR2 is SVGAGI (reference sequence). This CDR3 region has 15 residues. The V and J ends lost 0 bases and 5 bases, in that order; junction bases with no gene match: 4. In nucleotides, the CDR3 is TGTGCCAGCAGTTACTCAGCGGGGTCTAACAATGAGCAGTTCTTC. Its translation: CASSYSAGSNNEQFF.

The chain recombines TRBV10-1 with TRBJ2-5; TRBD2 agrees at 10 bases. CDR1 WNHNN and CDR2 SYGVQD come from the germline V gene (reference sequence). The V gene end was trimmed by 7 bases and the J gene end by 6 bases; junction bases not matched to a gene: 8. The CDR3 is 14 amino acids. The CDR3 loop is CASIWLAGAQTQYF. The CDR3 DNA follows: TGCGCCAGCATCTGGCTAGCGGGAGCTCAGACCCAGTACTTC.

The chain has TRBV28 and TRBJ1-1; D remains ambiguous. V was pared by 2 bases and J by 5 bases, with 15 bases between. CDR3 size: 15 residues. Looked up from germline, CDR1 is MDHEN and CDR2 is SYDVKM. The CDR3 DNA sequence: TGTGCCAGCAGTTTAGGGCCGGGAGAGGCAACTGAAGCTTTCTTT. This encodes CASSLGPGEATEAFF.